This passage covers 9 T cell receptor beta chains from one sample sequenced in a study of shared clonotypes between healthy human individuals. Clones were read by immunoSEQ multiplex PCR, and TCRdb kept only the in-frame ones, dropping some. This repertoire shows millions of clones, around 93% found once; its top ten account for under 2%. Terminally differentiated effector memory CD45RA+ cells were excluded from the naive CD8 cells, which were CD45RO-negative and positively selected for CCR7. The sequencing sample was made of naive CD8+ T cells from PBMCs. Every receptor here comes from a young man in good health. Some clones in this sample may be carry-over from other donors' samples.

The rearrangement uses TRBV28 and TRBJ2-7, with TRBD1 matching 9 bases. This CDR3 has 15 amino acids. V lost 1 base, J lost 6 bases, and 7 bases stayed unmatched. Germline V CDR1 and CDR2: MDHEN, SYDVKM. The CDR3 loop reads CASSLLGGTGSEQYF. The CDR3, as DNA: TGTGCCAGCAGTTTATTGGGCGGGACAGGGTCCGAGCAGTACTTC.

V and J are TRBV23-1 and TRBJ1-2; unclear D gene. TRBV23-1 is sorted into the ORF group, with uncertain function. Trimming shortened V by 7 bases and J by 2 bases, and 29 bases separated the two germline ends. CDR3 length: 19 residues. The CDR3 sequence is CASNSIRLKRPLANYGYTF. Here the CDR3 DNA reads TGCGCCAGCAATTCAATTCGCCTGAAAAGGCCTCTGGCGAACTATGGCTACACCTTC.

The chain employs TRBV6-5 and TRBJ2-6, with D possibly TRBD1 on 6 matching bases. V dropped 5 bases and J dropped 1 base, with 6 bases sitting between them. Germline loops: CDR1 MNHEY, CDR2 SVGAGI. This CDR3 region has 14 residues. CDR3 nucleotide sequence: TGTGCCAGCAGTACAGGGTCTGGGGCCAACGTCCTGACTTTC. Protein product: CASSTGSGANVLTF.

The chain combines TRBV7-2 with TRBJ2-1, with TRBD2 identical over 10 bases. J was trimmed by 0 bases and V by 1 base; bases with no gene match: 9. The CDR3 spans 19 residues. Per the germline V gene, CDR1 is SGHTA and CDR2 is FQGNSA. CDR3 amino acids: CASSLGLAGVSRSYNEQFF. For the CDR3, the DNA is TGTGCCAGCAGCTTAGGGCTAGCGGGAGTCTCACGCTCCTACAATGAGCAGTTCTTC. Full variable domain (missing parts from reference TRBV7-2 and TRBJ2-1): GAGVSQSPSNKVTEKGKDVELRCDPISGHTALYWYRQSLGQGLEFLIYFQGNSAPDKSGLPSDRFSAERTGGSVSTLTIQRTQQEDSAVYLCASSLGLAGVSRSYNEQFFGPGTRLTVL.

The chain couples TRBV29-1 to TRBJ2-7, with TRBD2 matching 7 bases. The CDR3 loop spans 14 amino acids. The germline V gene encodes CDR1 SQVTM and CDR2 ANQGSEA. The J segment lost 3 bases and the V segment lost 3 bases, leaving 8 bases of the junction unmatched. The CDR3 coding sequence is TGCAGCGTTGAGGTTCTAGCGGAGGACTACGAGCAGTACTTC. This translates into CSVEVLAEDYEQYF.

The V gene is TRBV27, the J gene TRBJ2-7; 8 nucleotides align to TRBD2. The CDR3 is 17 amino acids. The junction had 23 bases not matched to a gene; V was cut back by 7 bases and J by 9 bases. Per the germline V gene, CDR1 is MNHEY and CDR2 is SMNVEV (reference sequence). The CDR3 protein is CASTPRGYSGSRHRQYF. The CDR3 DNA reads as TGTGCCAGCACCCCTAGGGGTTACAGCGGGAGTAGGCACCGGCAGTACTTC.

The chain combines TRBV7-9 with TRBJ1-3, with D possibly being TRBD1 (6 bases). The V end was cut by 5 bases, the J end by 2 bases, with 13 bases between. Germline-derived CDR1 and CDR2 are SEHNR and FQNEAQ (reference sequence). The CDR3 runs 15 residues. In DNA, the CDR3 is TGTGCCAGCAGCGAAGCAGGGGATACTGGAAACACCATATATTTT. As protein: CASSEAGDTGNTIYF. Based on the CDR3 plus reference TRBV7-9 and TRBJ1-3, the full variable domain is DTGVSQNPRHKITKRGQNVTFRCDPISEHNRLYWYRQTLGQGPEFLTYFQNEAQLEKSRLLSDRFSAERPKGSFSTLEIQRTEQGDSAMYLCASSEAGDTGNTIYFGEGSWLTVV.

This chain links TRBV13 with TRBJ2-1; D tentatively fits TRBD1 or TRBD2 (6 bases each). Germline-derived CDR1 and CDR2 are PRHDT and FYEKMQ (reference sequence). The CDR3 has 14 amino acids. Deletions cut 1 base from V and 6 bases from J, with 10 bases between. The CDR3 DNA reads TGTGCCAGCAGCTTAGCGGGGGCGGTCAATGAGCAGTTCTTC. This gives the protein CASSLAGAVNEQFF. Full variable domain (rest looked up from reference TRBV13 and TRBJ2-1): AAGVIQSPRHLIKEKRETATLKCYPIPRHDTVYWYQQGPGQDPQFLISFYEKMQSDKGSIPDRFSAQQFSDYHSELNMSSLELGDSALYFCASSLAGAVNEQFFGPGTRLTVL.

V gene TRBV5-6 combines with J gene TRBJ2-7, with a tentative D call TRBD2 (6 bases). V was cut by 2 bases and J by 8 bases, with 20 bases left in between. This CDR3 region has 15 residues. The germline CDR1 and CDR2 sequences are SGHDT and YYEEEE. The CDR3 DNA is TGTGCCAGCAGCTTCTCCGGGAGCCGGGATTTCAAGCAGTACTTC. It yields the protein CASSFSGSRDFKQYF.